A single sample gave rise to the 14 T cell receptor beta chains below, sequenced in a study of PD-L1 blockade in urothelial cancer. Time point here: peripheral blood 6 weeks after treatment start. Sequencing was performed with immunoSEQ multiplex PCR; in TCRdb, only in-frame clones are kept and a portion is missing. The data show 40,000 to 55,000 clones, 75% to 95% seen once. This specimen was PBMCs, taken around atezolizumab (anti-PD-L1) treatment. These receptors all come from a man between 65 and 85 years old with urothelial cancer.

The chain employs TRBV29-1 and TRBJ2-2, with a tentative D call TRBD1 (5 bases). CDR3 length: 14 amino acids. Per germline, CDR1 SQVTM and CDR2 ANQGSEA. V was clipped by 6 bases and J by 4 bases, with 15 bases between them. CDR3 amino acids: CSVVGARSTGELFF. In DNA, the CDR3 is TGCAGCGTCGTTGGGGCCAGATCCACCGGGGAGCTGTTTTTT.

The chain couples TRBV19 to TRBJ1-1; D unresolved. Germline CDR1 and CDR2: LNHDA and SQIVND (reference sequence). Trimming stripped 11 bases from V and 1 base from J, with 14 bases between. The CDR3 totals 13 residues. The CDR3 loop reads CAAGWQRNTEAFF. For the CDR3, the DNA is TGTGCCGCCGGGTGGCAGAGGAACACTGAAGCTTTCTTT.

The rearrangement joins TRBV10-3 to TRBJ1-4; D call uncertain. The CDR3 extends over 14 amino acids. Per the germline V gene, CDR1 is ENHRY and CDR2 is SYGVKD. With 0 bases removed from V and 3 bases from J, the gap between germline ends came to 5 bases. The CDR3: CAISESQPNEKLFF. The CDR3 DNA sequence: TGTGCCATCAGTGAGTCACAACCTAATGAAAAACTGTTTTTT.

The chain uses TRBV28 and TRBJ2-4; 8 nucleotides line up with TRBD1. Germline loops: CDR1 MDHEN, CDR2 SYDVKM. The CDR3 totals 14 residues. Trimming took 6 bases from V and 6 from J; bases not matched to a gene: 7. CDR3 nucleotides: TGTGCCAGCAGGCCTCAGGGGGCCGGAAACATTCAGTACTTC. Protein sequence: CASRPQGAGNIQYF.

The V gene is TRBV9, the J gene TRBJ2-1; D may be TRBD1 (6 bases). Trimming cost V 3 bases and J 0 bases, with 13 bases left between them. The germline CDR1 and CDR2 sequences are SGDLS and YYNGEE. The length of the CDR3 is 16 residues. The CDR3 DNA is TGTGCCAGCAGCGGCGCAGGGGCTAGCTCCTACAATGAGCAGTTCTTC. This gives the protein CASSGAGASSYNEQFF.

The chain has TRBV7-9 and TRBJ1-2, with D unclear. Germline assignment: CDR1 SEHNR and CDR2 FQNEAQ (reference sequence). The CDR3 runs 12 residues. V was cut by 5 bases and J by 8 bases, with 12 bases left in between. This chain's CDR3 is CASSLDSGGYTF. CDR3 DNA: TGTGCCAGCAGCCTGGACTCGGGCGGCTACACCTTC.

This chain links TRBV28 with TRBJ1-2, with TRBD1 as a possible D gene (6 bases). CDR3 size: 13 residues. V dropped 4 bases and J dropped 6 bases, with 12 bases sitting between them. Germline V gene data show CDR1 as MDHEN and CDR2 as SYDVKM. This CDR3 is CASSSQGYHGYTF. CDR3 in DNA: TGTGCCAGCAGTTCTCAGGGGTATCATGGCTACACCTTC.

The rearrangement joins TRBV6-5 to TRBJ2-1; TRBD2 agrees at 10 bases. The CDR3 consists of 16 residues. Germline V lookup: CDR1 MNHEY, CDR2 SVGAGI. Germline trimming cut 2 bases from V and 10 bases from J; bases unmatched to any gene: 11. Here the CDR3 DNA reads TGTGCCAGCAGTTACATCACTAGCGGGAAATGGAAGGAGCAGTTCTTC. Translating gives CASSYITSGKWKEQFF.

V gene TRBV6-1 combines with J gene TRBJ2-2, with D perhaps TRBD2 (6 bases). The V end lost 5 bases, the J end lost 5 bases, and 15 bases lay between the germline ends. CDR3 length: 15 residues. Germline V CDR1 and CDR2: MNHNS, SASEGT. The chain's CDR3 is CASSSPGLPTGELFF. DNA of the CDR3: TGTGCCAGCAGTTCCCCGGGACTCCCAACCGGGGAGCTGTTTTTT.

The chain combines TRBV2 with TRBJ2-5, with 8 bases identical to TRBD1. The CDR3 is 14 residues long. V dropped 6 bases and J dropped 1; count of bases not matched to a gene: 4. From germline, CDR1 is SNHLY and CDR2 FYNNEI. CDR3 protein: CASRGDRGQETQYF. The CDR3 DNA sequence: TGTGCCAGCAGGGGAGACAGGGGCCAAGAGACCCAGTACTTC.

The chain uses TRBV18 and TRBJ1-1; TRBD1 matches 7 bases. Trimming at V came to 3 bases and at J to 4 bases, leaving 5 bases not matched to a gene. Germline values: CDR1 KGHSH, CDR2 LQKENI. CDR3 length equals 14 residues. The chain's CDR3 is CASSPLQGSTEAFF. The CDR3, as DNA: TGTGCCAGCTCACCGTTACAGGGGAGCACTGAAGCTTTCTTT.

This chain links TRBV10-3 with TRBJ1-5; D not certain. This CDR3 comprises 15 residues. V lost 0 bases to trimming and J lost 1 base, with 7 bases between them. Germline V lookup: CDR1 ENHRY, CDR2 SYGVKD. CDR3 sequence: CAISESSLSNQPQHF. DNA for the CDR3: TGTGCCATCAGTGAGTCGAGCCTCAGCAATCAGCCCCAGCATTTT.

The chain carries TRBV27 and TRBJ2-7; TRBD1 aligns across 9 bases. Germline V lookup: CDR1 MNHEY, CDR2 SMNVEV (reference sequence). The ends lost 3 bases at V and 2 bases at J; junction bases unmatched: 2. The CDR3 runs to 14 residues. The CDR3 nucleotides read TGTGCCAGCAGTTTTGGGACAGGGACCTACGAGCAGTACTTC. Its protein is CASSFGTGTYEQYF.

The rearrangement uses TRBV5-1 and TRBJ1-1, with a tentative D call TRBD1 (6 bases). Trimming stripped 5 bases from V and 1 base from J, with 9 bases between. The CDR3 is 13 amino acids. CDR1 SGHRS and CDR2 YFSETQ come from the germline V gene. CDR3 in DNA: TGCGCCAGCAGTAGGGGGGGGAACACTGAAGCTTTCTTT. It encodes CASSRGGNTEAFF.